These 10 T cell receptor beta chains originate from one sample sequenced in a study of cytomegalovirus exposure and HLA in healthy donors. Sequenced by immunoSEQ multiplex PCR; TCRdb stores in-frame clones only, minus some. The sample contains about 71,000 clones, around 93% of which appear only once. The sample consisted of PBMCs. The origin of the receptors is a woman aged 18-29 years in good health and CMV-seronegative.

The chain carries TRBV7-2 and TRBJ1-3, with D hard to call. V dropped 2 bases and J dropped 1 base, with 6 bases sitting between them. Per the germline V gene, CDR1 is SGHTA and CDR2 is FQGNSA. This CDR3 contains 14 residues. DNA for the CDR3: TGTGCCAGCAGCTTAAGGAGTTCTGGAAACACCATATATTTT. It is translated as CASSLRSSGNTIYF.

This chain links TRBV4-2 with TRBJ1-2; D possibly corresponds to TRBD1 (6 bases). Germline-derived CDR1 and CDR2 are LGHNA and YNFKEQ. V was cut by 4 bases and J by 1 base, with 7 bases left in between. This CDR3 contains 13 residues. The CDR3, as DNA: TGTGCCAGCAGCCTACAGGGTAACTATGGCTACACCTTC. Translating it yields CASSLQGNYGYTF.

This clone was observed a handful of times. The rearrangement links TRBV4-3 to TRBJ2-3; 11 bases fit TRBD2. V lost 0 bases and J lost 2; bases outside the gene matches: 7. This CDR3 has 18 amino acids. Germline CDR1 LGHNA, CDR2 YSLEER. The CDR3 region is CASSQDRLAGGPTDTQYF. The CDR3 DNA is TGCGCCAGCAGCCAAGATCGGCTAGCGGGGGGACCCACAGATACGCAGTATTTT.

The chain combines TRBV6-1 with TRBJ2-3; TRBD1 matches 11 bases. Germline V gives CDR1 MNHNS, CDR2 SASEGT. The ends lost 7 bases at V and 1 base at J; junction bases unmatched: 4. The CDR3 consists of 15 residues. The CDR3 nucleotides read TGTGCCAGCACCCAGGACAGGGGGCGCACAGATACGCAGTATTTT. Its translation: CASTQDRGRTDTQYF.

V and J are TRBV10-3 and TRBJ1-1; D is ambiguous. V gave up 7 bases and J gave up 12 bases, with 15 bases separating them. Looked up from germline, CDR1 is ENHRY and CDR2 is SYGVKD. This CDR3 is 11 amino acids long. The CDR3 reads CAITDEGVTFF. The DNA for the CDR3 is TGTGCCATCACTGACGAGGGCGTAACTTTCTTT.

The rearrangement uses TRBV4-2 and TRBJ2-3; possible D gene TRBD2, 5 bases. V was shortened by 1 base and J by 7 bases, with 9 bases between the two germline ends. The CDR3 runs 13 residues. Per germline, CDR1 LGHNA and CDR2 YNFKEQ. In DNA form, the CDR3 reads TGTGCCAGCAGCCAAGTACGGGGAAATACGCAGTATTTT. It is translated as CASSQVRGNTQYF.

This chain links TRBV7-2 with TRBJ1-2, with 9 bases fitting TRBD1. This CDR3 has 15 amino acids. With V trimmed by 6 bases and J by 6 bases, 11 bases remained unmatched. Germline V lookup: CDR1 SGHTA, CDR2 FQGNSA. The CDR3 DNA reads as TGTGCCAGCAGTCTACAGGGGGCACGTCTCAATGGCTACACCTTC. The encoded protein is CASSLQGARLNGYTF.

V is TRBV6-5 and J is TRBJ2-5, with D tentatively TRBD2 (6 bases). V was clipped by 0 bases and J by 7 bases, with 15 bases between them. This CDR3 spans 15 amino acids. Germline CDR1 MNHEY, CDR2 SVGAGI. The CDR3, as DNA: TGTGCCAGCAGTTACTCCGGGAGCCACGTCGGGACCCAGTACTTC. Translation: CASSYSGSHVGTQYF.

The V call is TRBV2, the J call TRBJ2-5; D is possibly TRBD1 (6 bases). Germline lookup yields CDR1 SNHLY and CDR2 FYNNEI. CDR3 length: 13 residues. V lost 8 bases to trimming and J lost 2 bases, with 12 bases between them. The CDR3 region has the DNA TGTGCCAGCTTAAGGGGGACGCAAGAGACCCAGTACTTC. Translating gives CASLRGTQETQYF.

The chain uses TRBV18 and TRBJ1-1; no reliable D call. The CDR3 runs to 12 residues. The V and J ends lost 3 bases and 11 bases respectively, with 13 bases between them. Germline-derived CDR1 and CDR2 are KGHSH and LQKENI. CDR3 DNA sequence: TGTGCCAGCTCACCCCCGGGAGGCGACGCTTTCTTT. Translated: CASSPPGGDAFF.